This TCR beta chain is from a study of blood T cell repertoires in COVID-19. In the original processing: Cell counts per sample came from amplifying reference gene primers. Here immunoSEQ multiplex PCR was the method, and the copy in TCRdb shows in-frame clones only, minus some. That table furnishes V, J and clone size, whereas the DNA furnished D and trimming. In the table there are 150,000 to 200,000 clones, 80% to 95% of which are singletons. Germline V lookup: CDR1 SGHNT, CDR2 YYREEE (reference sequence). This CDR3 region has 15 residues. After removal of 2 bases from V and 4 bases from J, the junction contained 5 bases not matched to a gene.

The chain combines TRBV5-4 with TRBJ2-1, with 8 positions matching TRBD2. Sequenced: peripheral blood. The source is a man aged 50-59 years with acute or convalescent COVID-19. The CDR3 nucleotides read TGTGCCAGCAGCTTAACGGGAGGGGTATACAATGAGCAGTTCTTC. Translating gives CASSLTGGVYNEQFF. Together with reference TRBV5-4 and TRBJ2-1, the CDR3 gives the full variable domain: ETGVTQSPTHLIKTRGQQVTLRCSSQSGHNTVSWYQQALGQGPQFIFQYYREEENGRGNFPPRFSGLQFPNYSSELNVNALELDDSALYLCASSLTGGVYNEQFFGPGTRLTVL.